This T cell receptor (beta chain) appears in the sequencing data of a study of T cells in Graves' hyperthyroidism and ophthalmopathy. Study findings and constraints: Blood also carried most thyroid clonotypes expanded above 0.001. The model predicted ophthalmopathy a median around 6 months before onset.

Ten or more counts support this clonotype. No antigen is known for it. The CDR3 extends over 16 amino acids. V gave up 1 base and J gave up 1 base, with 14 bases separating them. Germline values: CDR1 MNHEY, CDR2 SMNVEV (reference sequence). RNA transcripts gave rise to amplified TCR beta CDR3 regions. In the first-round RT-PCR of the TCR CDR3, the HTBI primer set was used. TCRdb analysed the multiplex PCR reads with MiXCR anew, one entry per CDR3 protein. The top ten clones hold around 27% of a sample with some 510,000 distinct CDR3 sequences, around 20% of them seen once. The sample was blood. This receptor was identified in a man between 18 and 29 years old with Graves' hyperthyroidism. The chain recombines TRBV27 with TRBJ2-7, with D hard to call. The CDR3 is CASSLFGSGRSYEQYF. The CDR3, as DNA: TGTGCCAGCAGTTTATTCGGCTCGGGCAGATCCTACGAGCAGTACTTC.